Below are 5 T cell receptor beta chains sequenced from a single sample in a study of T-cell reconstitution after alpha-beta-depleted transplantation in children. Preparation of the TCRbeta library used unique molecular identifiers. TCRdb itself ran the PCR reads through MiXCR, one entry per CDR3 protein. The table includes 670,000 or so distinct CDR3 sequences, around 12% detected once. Source: PBMCs, taken before TCRalphabeta/CD19-depleted stem cell transplant. These receptors all come from a girl aged 2-15 years with congenital amegakaryocytic thrombocytopenia, due to receive a stem cell transplant.

This clonotype was recorded at least ten times. The J gene is TRBJ1-1, the V gene TRBV20-1; D gene uncertain. Germline V gene sequence: CDR1 DFQATT, CDR2 SNEGSKA (reference sequence). CDR3 length equals 13 residues. V was shortened by 3 bases and J by 5 bases, with 13 bases between the two germline ends. CDR3: CSAREGAGTEAFF. In nucleotides, the CDR3 is TGCAGTGCTAGGGAAGGCGCGGGGACTGAAGCTTTCTTT.

Turning to this clonotype: The junction departs from germline at one end; a sequencing error may be responsible. The CDR3 region has the DNA TGTGCCAGCTGCTTCCGGGCCGGGATTGGCACAGATACGCAGTATTTT. This gives the protein CASCFRAGIGTDTQYF. The chain recombines TRBV7-9 with TRBJ2-3, with a possible D match to TRBD2 (5 bases). This CDR3 is 16 amino acids long. Germline values: CDR1 SEHNR, CDR2 FQNEAQ (reference sequence).

This clonotype was recorded many times. V usage is TRBV29-1 and J usage is TRBJ2-5; TRBD2 aligns across 7 bases. The CDR3 is made up of 16 amino acids. Germline loops: CDR1 SQVTM, CDR2 ANQGSEA. The V segment lost 5 bases and the J segment 4 bases; nucleotides outside the gene matches: 16. The CDR3, as DNA: TGCAGCGTTCAACGGGGAGGGTTTGGATGGGGAGAGACCCAGTACTTC. Protein product: CSVQRGGFGWGETQYF. Full variable domain (remainder filled in from reference TRBV29-1 and TRBJ2-5): SAVISQKPSRDICQRGTSLTIQCQVDSQVTMMFWYRQQPGQSLTLIATANQGSEATYESGFVIDKFPISRPNLTFSTLTVSNMSPEDSSIYLCSVQRGGFGWGETQYFGPGTRLLVL.

Only a few counts were recorded for this clonotype. V and J are TRBV27 and TRBJ2-7; the D gene is possibly TRBD1 (7 bases). CDR1 is MNHEY and CDR2 is SMNVEV in the germline V gene (reference sequence). The CDR3 consists of 15 residues. Trimming left V 9 bases short and J 2 bases short, with 20 bases between. The CDR3 loop reads CARRRGVSGPYEQYF. The DNA of the CDR3 is TGTGCCAGACGCAGGGGGGTTTCAGGGCCCTACGAGCAGTACTTC.

V gene TRBV5-1 combines with J gene TRBJ2-1, with D tentatively TRBD1 (6 bases). V was pared by 0 bases and J by 12 bases, with 16 bases between. Germline loops: CDR1 SGHRS, CDR2 YFSETQ. The length of the CDR3 is 14 residues. CDR3 nucleotide sequence: TGCGCCAGCAGCTTGGACACAGGGAGAGGGGCGCAGTTCTTC. This translates into CASSLDTGRGAQFF.